Below, 31 T cell receptor beta chains from the same sample are listed, as sequenced in a study of CD8+ T cells in alopecia areata. RNA was extracted and reverse transcribed into cDNA as the sequencing template. Method: immunoSEQ multiplex PCR; TCRdb's copy keeps in-frame clones and lacks some. Among fewer than 150,000 clones listed, approximately 51% were seen once. Treatment denoted: oral pan-JAK inhibitor, 5-10 mg twice daily. This sample comprised CD4+ T cells sorted from blood, obtained at week 24, from a patient treated with tofacitinib. These receptors were taken from a human donor with alopecia areata.

The V call is TRBV2, the J call TRBJ2-1, with D unresolved. This CDR3 is 11 amino acids long. V lost 7 bases to trimming and J lost 5 bases, with 6 bases between them. Germline V gene sequence: CDR1 SNHLY, CDR2 FYNNEI. This chain's CDR3 is CASMYHNEQFF. The CDR3 region has the DNA TGTGCCAGCATGTATCACAATGAGCAGTTCTTC.

This clone was observed a few times. This chain joins TRBV7-8 and TRBJ1-5, with 9 nucleotides matching TRBD1. This CDR3 spans 16 amino acids. CDR1 SGHVS and CDR2 FQNEAQ come from the germline V gene. Trimming cost V 5 bases and J 3 bases; bases outside gene matches: 8. The CDR3 spells CASSPRGTGINQPQHF. CDR3 nucleotides: TGTGCCAGCAGCCCCCGGGGGACAGGGATCAATCAGCCCCAGCATTTT. The full variable domain, its missing parts supplied by reference TRBV7-8 and TRBJ1-5, is GAGVSQSPRYKVAKRGQDVALRCDPISGHVSLFWYQQALGQGPEFLTYFQNEAQLDKSGLPSDRFFAERPEGSVSTLKIQRTQQEDSAVYLCASSPRGTGINQPQHFGDGTRLSIL.

This chain joins TRBV6-5 and TRBJ1-6, with unresolved D. Per the germline V gene, CDR1 is MNHEY and CDR2 is SVGAGI. Trimming pared 4 bases from V and 9 bases from J, leaving 13 bases between. This CDR3 is built from 14 residues. CDR3 sequence (DNA): TGTGCCAGCAGTTTCACGGACGGTTTTTCACCCCTCCACTTT. It translates to CASSFTDGFSPLHF.

The chain combines TRBV10-3 with TRBJ1-2, with no clear D. V was pared by 4 bases and J by 0 bases, with 30 bases between. CDR1 and CDR2 (germline): ENHRY, SYGVKD. The CDR3 has 21 residues. Here the CDR3 reads CAISGAKRALGTEPSNYGYTF. The CDR3 nucleotides are TGTGCCATCAGTGGGGCGAAACGTGCTTTGGGCACCGAACCATCTAACTATGGCTACACCTTC.

The rearrangement uses TRBV30 and TRBJ1-1; D is unclear. CDR1 is GTSNPN, CDR2 SVGIG, per germline (reference sequence). Deletions cut 2 bases from V and 6 bases from J, with 7 bases between. There are 11 residues in the CDR3. The CDR3 DNA reads TGTGCCTGGAGTACCGGACCTGAAGCTTTCTTT. This encodes CAWSTGPEAFF.

The chain combines TRBV7-2 with TRBJ2-6; 8 bases map to TRBD1. The germline V gene encodes CDR1 SGHTA and CDR2 FQGNSA. The CDR3 runs 18 residues. Trimming cost V 5 bases and J 5 bases; bases outside gene matches: 14. CDR3 sequence reads: CASSPEGRGLLRANVLTF. The DNA of the CDR3 is TGTGCCAGCAGCCCGGAGGGCAGGGGGCTTCTTAGGGCCAACGTCCTGACTTTC. Based on the CDR3 plus reference TRBV7-2 and TRBJ2-6, the full variable domain is GAGVSQSPSNKVTEKGKDVELRCDPISGHTALYWYRQSLGQGLEFLIYFQGNSAPDKSGLPSDRFSAERTGGSVSTLTIQRTQQEDSAVYLCASSPEGRGLLRANVLTFGAGSRLTVL.

The DNA of the CDR3 is TGTGCCAGCAGCCGACCCTCCTACGAGCAGTACTTC. This codes for CASSRPSYEQYF. V is TRBV11-2 and J is TRBJ2-7; D ambiguous. Trimming shortened V by 5 bases and J by 0 bases, and 5 bases separated the two germline ends. This CDR3 has 12 residues. Germline V CDR1 and CDR2: SGHAT, FQNNGV.

CDR3: CASSPGLVYNEQFF. CDR3 in DNA: TGTGCCAGCAGCCCGGGACTAGTGTACAATGAGCAGTTCTTC. This chain connects TRBV7-8 to TRBJ2-1, with 8 positions matching TRBD2. Germline CDR1 and CDR2: SGHVS and FQNEAQ. This CDR3 is 14 amino acids long. After removal of 5 bases from V and 4 bases from J, the junction contained 4 bases not matched to a gene.

The V call is TRBV29-1, the J call TRBJ2-3; 9 nucleotides align to TRBD2. The J segment lost 5 bases and the V segment lost 7 bases, leaving 10 bases of the junction unmatched. Germline lookup yields CDR1 SQVTM and CDR2 ANQGSEA. This CDR3 contains 14 residues. The CDR3 nucleotides are TGCAGCGCCGGACGACTAGCGGTAGGAGATACGCAGTATTTT. Amino acid sequence: CSAGRLAVGDTQYF.

This sequence joins TRBV9 and TRBJ2-3; D might be TRBD1 or TRBD2, each matching 5 bases. The germline V gene encodes CDR1 SGDLS and CDR2 YYNGEE. V lost 3 bases to trimming and J lost 5 bases, with 16 bases between them. The CDR3 extends over 15 amino acids. CDR3 coding DNA: TGTGCCAGCAGCGCGCTATCTGGGGCGGGAGATACGCAGTATTTT. Encoded protein: CASSALSGAGDTQYF.

This clone was detected only a few times. The CDR3 region has the DNA TGTGCCAGCTCAGTCCAGCAACATCAGCCCCAGCATTTT. This encodes CASSVQQHQPQHF. The chain combines TRBV18 with TRBJ1-5; D gene unclear. The CDR3 length is 13 residues. Germline CDR1 and CDR2: KGHSH and LQKENI. V was cut by 5 bases and J by 5 bases, with 10 bases left in between. Based on the CDR3 plus reference TRBV18 and TRBJ1-5, the full variable domain is NAGVMQNPRHLVRRRGQEARLRCSPMKGHSHVYWYRQLPEEGLKFMVYLQKENIIDESGMPKERFSAEFPKEGPSILRIQQVVRGDSAAYFCASSVQQHQPQHFGDGTRLSIL.

The CDR3: CASRHRGQETQYF. The CDR3 DNA reads as TGCGCCAGCAGACACAGGGGGCAGGAGACCCAGTACTTC. The chain has TRBV10-2 and TRBJ2-5; 9 nucleotides match TRBD1. Germline-derived CDR1 and CDR2 are WSHSY and SAAADI. This CDR3 comprises 13 residues. V was pared by 6 bases and J by 5 bases, with 4 bases of the junction left unmatched.

On this clone itself: This CDR3 is also generated by other DNA sequences in the sample. The J gene is TRBJ2-5, the V gene TRBV7-2; unclear D gene. Germline V gene data show CDR1 as SGHTA and CDR2 as FQGNSA. There are 14 residues in the CDR3. Trimming removed 1 base from V and 2 bases from J, with 8 bases in between. CDR3 sequence (DNA): TGTGCCAGCAGCTTAGACAGAAATCAAGAGACCCAGTACTTC. Residues: CASSLDRNQETQYF.

V and J are TRBV23-1 and TRBJ2-1; the D gene could be TRBD1 or TRBD2 (5 bases each). Being an ORF, TRBV23-1 has a function that is uncertain. The V and J ends lost 7 bases and 7 bases respectively, with 23 bases between them. The CDR3 is made up of 16 amino acids. CDR3 nucleotides: TGCGCCAGCAAGACCCGGGGCAGGCGCCTTAGGAATGAGCAGTTCTTC. It is translated as CASKTRGRRLRNEQFF.

This clone showed up just a few times. The rearrangement uses TRBV15 and TRBJ1-5, with a possible D match to TRBD1 (5 bases). The CDR3 is 15 amino acids. The V gene's germline CDR1 is LNHNV and CDR2 YYDKDF (reference sequence). The V gene lost 0 bases and the J gene lost 1 base, with 7 bases spanning the gap. The DNA of the CDR3 is TGTGCCACCAGCAGAGAGCCAGGGAGCAATCAGCCCCAGCATTTT. Its protein product is CATSREPGSNQPQHF.

This clone has just a few counts. CDR3 nucleotide sequence: TGCGCCAGCAGCTTGGGCGGGGCCCAAGAGACCCAGTACTTC. Translated: CASSLGGAQETQYF. This chain connects TRBV5-1 to TRBJ2-5; D is perhaps TRBD2 (6 bases). Germline loops: CDR1 SGHRS, CDR2 YFSETQ. Trimming pared 0 bases from V and 1 base from J, leaving 7 bases between. CDR3 length: 14 amino acids.

This rearrangement joins TRBV4-1 to TRBJ2-1; TRBD2 matches 13 bases. Germline V gene sequence: CDR1 MGHRA, CDR2 YSYEKL. The CDR3 has 16 amino acids. The ends lost 7 bases at V and 2 bases at J; junction bases unmatched: 5. The CDR3 DNA reads as TGCGCCAGCACACTCGGGACTAGCGGGACCTACAATGAGCAGTTCTTC. It specifies CASTLGTSGTYNEQFF.

The chain couples TRBV9 to TRBJ2-5; tentatively, D is TRBD2 (6 bases). Germline lookup yields CDR1 SGDLS and CDR2 YYNGEE. CDR3 length: 16 amino acids. Trimming shortened V by 0 bases and J by 1 base, and 13 bases separated the two germline ends. The CDR3 here is CASSVGAGPLQETQYF. The DNA for the CDR3 is TGTGCCAGCAGCGTAGGCGCGGGGCCACTCCAAGAGACCCAGTACTTC.

This clone was picked up a small number of times. The rearrangement links TRBV4-2 to TRBJ1-2; TRBD1 aligns across 8 bases. Germline V lookup: CDR1 LGHNA, CDR2 YNFKEQ. Unmatched junction bases numbered 3, after V lost 3 bases and J lost 3 bases. The CDR3 contains 14 residues. The CDR3 coding sequence is TGTGCCAGCAGCCATGACAGGGGAGACTATGGCTACACCTTC. Residues: CASSHDRGDYGYTF.

This rearrangement joins TRBV5-1 to TRBJ1-5; D unresolved. CDR3 length equals 14 residues. Germline loops: CDR1 SGHRS, CDR2 YFSETQ. The V gene lost 4 bases and the J gene lost 7 bases, with 15 bases spanning the gap. The CDR3 protein is CASSTGDEGQPQHF. In DNA form, the CDR3 reads TGCGCCAGCAGCACTGGTGATGAAGGACAGCCCCAGCATTTT.

CDR3 protein: CAIGAGGKETQYF. The CDR3 DNA is TGTGCCATCGGAGCGGGGGGTAAAGAGACCCAGTACTTC. The V call is TRBV10-3, the J call TRBJ2-5; TRBD2 matches 9 bases. CDR1 is ENHRY and CDR2 is SYGVKD in the germline V gene. V gave up 8 bases and J gave up 3 bases; unmatched junction bases: 4. The CDR3 length is 13 residues.

CDR3 nucleotide sequence: TGCAGCGATCGGCGGGGGGGCCTACGGAATGAGCAGTTCTTC. Encoded protein: CSDRRGGLRNEQFF. The J gene is TRBJ2-1, the V gene TRBV29-1; TRBD2 matches at 9 bases. The CDR3 is made up of 14 amino acids. Trimming removed 7 bases from V and 7 bases from J; junction bases left unmatched: 11. Germline-derived CDR1 and CDR2 are SQVTM and ANQGSEA.

V usage is TRBV25-1 and J usage is TRBJ2-1; D is perhaps TRBD2 (5 bases). V lost 4 bases, J lost 1 base, and 8 bases lay in between. The CDR3 is 14 residues long. Germline V gene lookup returns CDR1 MGHDK and CDR2 SYGVNS. The CDR3 sequence: CASSVRESYNEQFF. CDR3 in DNA: TGTGCCAGCAGTGTTCGGGAATCCTACAATGAGCAGTTCTTC.

The chain joins TRBV4-3 to TRBJ2-7, with D possibly called TRBD1 or TRBD2 (5 bases each). V lost 0 bases to trimming and J lost 2 bases, with 20 bases between them. Germline V gives CDR1 LGHNA, CDR2 YSLEER. There are 18 residues in the CDR3. The CDR3 DNA sequence: TGCGCCAGCAGCCAAGATCGGACGACGTGGGGGTCCCCCTACGAGCAGTACTTC. It is translated as CASSQDRTTWGSPYEQYF.

The chain combines TRBV29-1 with TRBJ2-5; D ambiguous. This CDR3 comprises 15 residues. Trimming shortened V by 6 bases and J by 5 bases, and 22 bases separated the two germline ends. Germline assignment: CDR1 SQVTM and CDR2 ANQGSEA. The chain's CDR3 is CSVNDPTSPVETQYF. The CDR3 DNA is TGCAGCGTGAATGACCCGACCTCGCCTGTGGAGACCCAGTACTTC.

In this sample, this clone turned up a few times. The rearrangement links TRBV7-9 to TRBJ2-5; D gene ambiguous. V lost 1 base and J lost 5, with 11 bases in between. This CDR3 has 14 residues. Germline V lookup: CDR1 SEHNR, CDR2 FQNEAQ (reference sequence). CDR3 coding DNA: TGTGCCAGCAGCTTAGTCCGCACATTTGAGACCCAGTACTTC. This encodes CASSLVRTFETQYF.

The chain joins TRBV27 to TRBJ1-6; 8 positions agree with TRBD1. The CDR3 is 16 amino acids. Germline CDR1 is MNHEY and CDR2 is SMNVEV (reference sequence). V lost 0 bases and J lost 7; bases outside the gene matches: 5. The chain's CDR3 is CASSLSGRTGNSPLHF. Here the CDR3 DNA reads TGTGCCAGCAGTTTATCAGGCAGGACAGGGAATTCACCCCTCCACTTT.

This chain uses TRBV5-1 with TRBJ2-1; D is unclear. CDR1 and CDR2 from the germline V gene are SGHRS and YFSETQ. The CDR3 extends over 14 amino acids. V lost 0 bases to trimming and J lost 8 bases, with 12 bases between them. The CDR3 DNA reads TGCGCCAGCAGCTTGGAGGCAGGATTCCATGAGCAGTTCTTC. This translates into CASSLEAGFHEQFF.

The V and J genes are TRBV5-4 and TRBJ2-5; 13 bases line up with TRBD2. Germline V gene lookup returns CDR1 SGHNT and CDR2 YYREEE (reference sequence). Trimming removed 2 bases from V and 1 base from J; junction bases left unmatched: 2. The CDR3 runs 16 residues. CDR3 in amino acids: CASSFRLAGGQETQYF. The CDR3, as DNA: TGTGCCAGCAGCTTCCGACTAGCGGGGGGCCAAGAGACCCAGTACTTC.

This clone was recorded once. This chain joins TRBV11-2 and TRBJ1-6; TRBD1 agrees at 9 bases. The CDR3 consists of 17 residues. The V segment lost 1 base and the J segment 2 bases; nucleotides outside the gene matches: 3. The germline V gene has CDR1 SGHAT and CDR2 FQNNGV. CDR3 amino acids: CASSLGGTGTYNSPLHF. CDR3 DNA sequence: TGTGCCAGCAGCTTAGGGGGGACAGGGACCTATAATTCACCCCTCCACTTT.

In regard to this clone: The germline gene is not matched at one end of the junction; a read error may be the cause. The chain combines TRBV7-8 with TRBJ2-3, with 7 nucleotides matching TRBD1. Germline CDR1 and CDR2: SGHVS and FQNEAQ. CDR3 length: 11 residues. The CDR3 reads CLQGRTDTQYF. The CDR3 nucleotides read TGCCTACAGGGGCGCACAGATACGCAGTATTTT.